What follows is one TCR beta chain and its context. Trimming removed 5 bases at V and 2 bases at J, with 11 bases between. This CDR3 contains 14 residues. Germline V gene data show CDR1 as LNHNV and CDR2 as YYDKDF (reference sequence). This entry is derived from a study of cytomegalovirus exposure and HLA in healthy donors. The PCR employed 60 Vbeta primers together with 13 Jbeta primers. Repertoires were generated with immunoSEQ multiplex PCR, while TCRdb's copy carries only in-frame clones and drops some. This table holds about 100,000 clones, more than 70% found once. Sampled while nominally healthy, donors likely had unrecorded immune exposures.

The specimen sequenced was PBMCs. The J gene is TRBJ2-3, the V gene TRBV15; TRBD1 might be the D (6 bases). The sequence was collected from a woman in her sixties in good health and CMV-seropositive. CDR3 coding DNA: TGTGCCACCAGCCAGGACAGTTACACAGATACGCAGTATTTT. It is translated as CATSQDSYTDTQYF.